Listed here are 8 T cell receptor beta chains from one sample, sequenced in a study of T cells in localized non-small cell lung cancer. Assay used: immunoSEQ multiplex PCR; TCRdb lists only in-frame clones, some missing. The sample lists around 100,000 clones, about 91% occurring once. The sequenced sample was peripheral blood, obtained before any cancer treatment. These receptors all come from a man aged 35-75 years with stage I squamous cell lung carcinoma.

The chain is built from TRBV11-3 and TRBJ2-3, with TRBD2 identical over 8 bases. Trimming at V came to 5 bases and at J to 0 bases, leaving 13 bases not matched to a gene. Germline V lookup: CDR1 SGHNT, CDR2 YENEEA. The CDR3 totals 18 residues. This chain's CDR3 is CASSRSGLAGESTDTQYF. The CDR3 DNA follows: TGTGCCAGCAGCCGGAGCGGGCTAGCGGGCGAAAGCACAGATACGCAGTATTTT. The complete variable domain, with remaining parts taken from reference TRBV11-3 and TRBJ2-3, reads EAGVVQSPRYKIIEKKQPVAFWCNPISGHNTLYWYLQNLGQGPELLIRYENEEAVDDSQLPKDRFSAERLKGVDSTLKIQPAELGDSAVYLCASSRSGLAGESTDTQYFGPGTRLTVL.

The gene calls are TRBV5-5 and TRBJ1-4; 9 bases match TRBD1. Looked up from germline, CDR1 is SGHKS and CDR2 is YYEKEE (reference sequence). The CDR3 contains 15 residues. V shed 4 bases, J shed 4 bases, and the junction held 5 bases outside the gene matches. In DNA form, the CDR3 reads TGTGCCAGCAGCCTCGAGGGACAGGGTAATGAAAAACTGTTTTTT. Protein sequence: CASSLEGQGNEKLFF.

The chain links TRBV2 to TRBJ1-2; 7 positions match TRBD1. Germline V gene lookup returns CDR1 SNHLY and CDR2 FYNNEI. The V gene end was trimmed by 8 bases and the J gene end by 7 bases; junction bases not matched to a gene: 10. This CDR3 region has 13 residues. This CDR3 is CASDRAPMAGYTF. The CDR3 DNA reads TGTGCCAGCGACAGGGCCCCTATGGCTGGCTACACCTTC.

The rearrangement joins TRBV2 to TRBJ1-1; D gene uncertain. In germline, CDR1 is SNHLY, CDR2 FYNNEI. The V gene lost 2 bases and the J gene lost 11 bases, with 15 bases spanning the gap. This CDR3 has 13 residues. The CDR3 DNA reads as TGTGCCAGCAGTGAACAGAGCCCTTTGGGGGCTTTCTTT. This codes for CASSEQSPLGAFF.

The DNA for the CDR3 is TGTGCCAGCAGCCCAAAGACAGGCTCTGGAAACACCATATATTTT. Translated, it gives CASSPKTGSGNTIYF. The rearrangement uses TRBV5-5 and TRBJ1-3; D perhaps matches TRBD1 (6 bases). Trimming shortened V by 4 bases and J by 0 bases, and 11 bases separated the two germline ends. There are 15 residues in the CDR3. Germline V gene data show CDR1 as SGHKS and CDR2 as YYEKEE (reference sequence).

The CDR3 bases are TGTGCCAGCTCGCTCCAGGACGAGGGCGGCTACACCTTC. Translating gives CASSLQDEGGYTF. V and J are TRBV18 and TRBJ1-2; unclear D gene. Trimming stripped 6 bases from V and 8 bases from J, with 16 bases between. CDR3 length equals 13 residues. Germline loops: CDR1 KGHSH, CDR2 LQKENI. The variable domain in full, completed from reference TRBV18 and TRBJ1-2, reads NAGVMQNPRHLVRRRGQEARLRCSPMKGHSHVYWYRQLPEEGLKFMVYLQKENIIDESGMPKERFSAEFPKEGPSILRIQQVVRGDSAAYFCASSLQDEGGYTFGSGTRLTVV.

CDR3 sequence reads: CASSQDLIDGGSSYNSPLHF. The CDR3 nucleotides read TGTGCCAGCAGCCAAGATCTCATTGACGGCGGAAGCTCCTATAATTCACCCCTCCACTTT. The chain links TRBV4-2 to TRBJ1-6; no clear D gene. This CDR3 has 20 amino acids. Germline loops: CDR1 LGHNA, CDR2 YNFKEQ. V lost 0 bases to trimming and J lost 0 bases, with 18 bases between them.

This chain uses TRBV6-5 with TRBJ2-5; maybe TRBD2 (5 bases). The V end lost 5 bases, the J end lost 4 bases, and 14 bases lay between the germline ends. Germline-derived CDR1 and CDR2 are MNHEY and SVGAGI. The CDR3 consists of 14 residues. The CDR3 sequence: CASSQLLGAETQYF. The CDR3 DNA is TGTGCCAGCAGTCAACTACTAGGAGCAGAGACCCAGTACTTC.